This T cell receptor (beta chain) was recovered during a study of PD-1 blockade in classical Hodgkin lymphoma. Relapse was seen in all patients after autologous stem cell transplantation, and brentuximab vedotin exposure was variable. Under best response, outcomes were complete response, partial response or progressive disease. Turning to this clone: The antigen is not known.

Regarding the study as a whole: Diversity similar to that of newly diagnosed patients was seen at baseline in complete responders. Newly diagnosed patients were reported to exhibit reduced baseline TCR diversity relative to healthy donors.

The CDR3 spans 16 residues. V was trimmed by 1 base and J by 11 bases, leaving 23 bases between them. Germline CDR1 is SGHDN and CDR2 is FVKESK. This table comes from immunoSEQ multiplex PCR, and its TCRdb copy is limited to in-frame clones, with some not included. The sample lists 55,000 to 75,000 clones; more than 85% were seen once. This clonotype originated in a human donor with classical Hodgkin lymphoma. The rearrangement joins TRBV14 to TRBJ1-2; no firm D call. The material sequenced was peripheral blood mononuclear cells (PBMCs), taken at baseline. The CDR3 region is CASSQVAQVSHDKYTF. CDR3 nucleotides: TGTGCCAGCAGCCAAGTGGCCCAGGTTTCTCACGACAAATACACCTTC.